Listed below are T cell receptor beta chains from one sample, sequenced in a study of blood T cells in healthy people across ages. From the 5' RACE reads, TCRdb called clonotypes with MiXCR, one entry per CDR3 protein. Here the sample spans approximately 2,000,000 distinct CDR3 sequences, roughly 43% being singletons. The sample taken for sequencing was blood. The source is a human donor in good health. CDR3s include the opening cysteine and the closing phenylalanine or tryptophan. The D gene is left open where the match is weak. The size entry is marked missing in some rows and otherwise reads once, few, many or a size class.

TRBJ2-5	TRBV7-2	.	.	CASSLGARGNQETQYF	TGTGCCAGCAGCTTAGGTGCTCGGGGTAACCAAGAGACCCAGTACTTC
TRBJ1-2	TRBV29-1	.	few	CSVDAYLNYGYTF	TGCAGCGTTGATGCCTATTTAAACTATGGCTACACCTTC
TRBJ2-7	TRBV5-1	.	many	CASSLGGEYEQYF	TGCGCCAGCAGCTTGGGGGGCGAGTACGAGCAGTACTTC
TRBJ2-7	TRBV7-8	.	.	CASTQLPEGAYEQYF	TGTGCCAGCACCCAACTTCCGGAGGGTGCTTACGAGCAGTACTTC
TRBJ1-1	TRBV20-1	.	.	CSAREQTGGLKAFF	TGCAGTGCTAGAGAGCAGACGGGGGGGTTGAAAGCTTTCTTT
TRBJ1-1	TRBV20-1	.	.	CSASVIYDTEAFF	TGCAGTGCTAGCGTGATCTATGACACTGAAGCTTTCTTT
TRBJ2-7	TRBV5-1	TRBD2	.	CASSALGGVDEQYF	TGCGCCAGCAGCGCCCTGGGGGGGGTGGACGAGCAGTACTTC
TRBJ2-5	TRBV29-1	.	few	CSVRSHSETQYF	TGCAGCGTCCGGAGCCATTCTGAGACCCAGTACTTC
TRBJ2-3	TRBV6-2/TRBV6-3	TRBD2	.	CASSKRLAGKMNTDTQYF	TGTGCCAGCAGTAAACGACTAGCGGGGAAGATGAACACAGATACGCAGTATTTT
TRBJ1-4	TRBV15	.	.	CATSRGLILGEKLFF	TGTGCCACCAGCAGAGGTTTGATTCTAGGGGAAAAACTGTTTTTT
TRBJ2-5	TRBV11-2	TRBD2	.	CASSITGGGPQETQYF	TGTGCCAGCAGCATCACGGGCGGGGGGCCTCAAGAGACCCAGTACTTC
TRBJ2-1	TRBV5-1	.	few	CASSLEGHPANEQFF	TGCGCCAGCAGCTTGGAGGGACACCCCGCGAATGAGCAGTTCTTC
TRBJ2-1	TRBV5-6	.	.	CASSLAGWGATHEQFF	TGTGCCAGCAGCTTGGCCGGGTGGGGGGCCACCCATGAGCAGTTCTTC
TRBJ1-2	TRBV5-5	TRBD1	.	CASSSVDRELSNYGYTF	TGTGCCAGCAGCTCGGTGGACAGGGAACTTTCTAACTATGGCTACACCTTC
TRBJ2-4	TRBV28	TRBD1	.	CASNPIRTGGLSKAWEQYF	TGTGCCAGCAACCCTATTCGGACAGGGGGCCTTTCTAAGGCATGGGAGCAGTACTTC
TRBJ2-1	TRBV9	.	.	CVSSENGGPQDEQFF	TGTGTCAGTAGCGAGAACGGGGGCCCACAGGATGAGCAGTTCTTC
TRBJ1-2	TRBV3-1	TRBD1	.	CASSQRGTGDYGYTF	TGTGCCAGCAGCCAACGGGGGACAGGGGATTATGGCTACACCTTC
TRBJ2-3	TRBV7-9	TRBD2	.	CASSSDGSGGVDTQYF	TGTGCCAGCAGCTCCGATGGCAGCGGGGGGGTCGATACGCAGTATTTT
TRBJ2-1	TRBV4-3	.	few	CASSQDNPRGSSYNEQFF	TGCGCCAGCAGCCAGGACAACCCCCGGGGCAGCTCCTACAATGAGCAGTTCTTC
TRBJ1-2	TRBV5-1	.	few	CASSLVGVREDGYTF	TGCGCCAGCAGCTTGGTAGGGGTGCGCGAGGATGGCTACACCTTC
TRBJ1-1	TRBV4-3	TRBD1	.	CASSQESGGWDTEAFF	TGCGCCAGCAGCCAAGAATCAGGGGGCTGGGACACTGAAGCTTTCTTT
TRBJ2-3	TRBV11-3	.	.	CDSSDKSRDTQYF	TGTGACAGCAGCGACAAGTCCCGAGATACGCAGTATTTT
TRBJ1-5	TRBV10-3	.	.	CAISESIKEYQPQHF	TGTGCCATCAGTGAGTCGATCAAGGAGTATCAGCCCCAGCATTTT
TRBJ1-4	TRBV4-3	.	once	CASSQDRGPGAGEKLFF	TGCGCCAGCAGCCAAGATCGTGGGCCAGGGGCGGGTGAAAAACTGTTTTTT
TRBJ2-3	TRBV6-2/TRBV6-3	.	.	CASTRHGGYADTQYF	TGTGCCAGCACAAGACATGGGGGGTACGCAGATACGCAGTATTTT
TRBJ1-6	TRBV7-6	.	few	CASSLAGSESPLHF	TGTGCCAGCAGCTTAGCAGGGTCGGAATCACCCCTCCACTTT
TRBJ2-7	TRBV9	TRBD2	.	CASRMGLAGGYEQYF	TGTGCCAGCAGGATGGGACTAGCGGGGGGCTACGAGCAGTACTTC
TRBJ2-1	TRBV20-1	TRBD2	.	CSATPGRAGLDYSYNEQFF	TGCAGTGCTACGCCCGGACGGGCGGGACTAGACTACTCCTACAATGAGCAGTTCTTC
TRBJ1-1	TRBV7-8	.	.	CASSPSAPPEAFF	TGTGCCAGCAGCCCTAGCGCCCCACCTGAAGCTTTCTTT
TRBJ2-2	TRBV5-5	.	.	CASSLGPNLNTGELFF	TGTGCCAGCAGCTTGGGACCTAACTTAAACACCGGGGAGCTGTTTTTT
TRBJ2-7	TRBV7-6	.	.	CASSLEDLGYEQYF	TGTGCCAGCAGCTTAGAAGATTTGGGCTACGAGCAGTACTTC
TRBJ1-5	TRBV15	.	.	CATSREKQGTQPQHF	TGTGCCACCAGCAGAGAAAAACAGGGTACTCAGCCCCAGCATTTT
TRBJ2-5	TRBV28	.	many	CASLPYYRHWGETQYF	TGTGCCAGCCTCCCTTACTACCGCCACTGGGGAGAGACCCAGTACTTC
TRBJ2-5	TRBV11-2	TRBD2	few	CASSSTGGGQETQYF	TGTGCCAGCAGCTCCACCGGGGGGGGACAAGAGACCCAGTACTTC
TRBJ2-7	TRBV20-1	TRBD2	.	CSAIAGAYYNEQYF	TGCAGTGCTATAGCGGGGGCCTACTACAATGAGCAGTACTTC
TRBJ1-2	TRBV7-6	TRBD1	.	CASSLSPLTGKGGYTF	TGTGCCAGCAGCTTGTCCCCTTTGACAGGGAAGGGAGGCTACACCTTC
TRBJ2-1	TRBV3-1	.	.	CASSQETSALTDNEQFF	TGTGCCAGCAGCCAAGAGACGAGCGCGTTAACCGACAATGAGCAGTTCTTC
TRBJ1-5	TRBV12-3/TRBV12-4	.	.	CASSSRGGVGNQPQHF	TGTGCCAGCAGTTCAAGGGGGGGGGTGGGTAATCAGCCCCAGCATTTT
TRBJ1-2	TRBV28	.	.	CASSLWANGYTF	TGTGCCAGCAGTTTATGGGCCAATGGCTACACCTTC
TRBJ2-7	TRBV7-9	.	.	CASSHSSGLSSYEQYF	TGTGCCAGCAGCCATAGTTCCGGACTGAGCTCCTACGAGCAGTACTTC
TRBJ2-7	TRBV29-1	TRBD1	few	CSVEDRAGTTYEQYF	TGCAGCGTTGAGGACAGGGCTGGGACCACTTACGAGCAGTACTTC
TRBJ1-1	TRBV20-1	.	.	CSAINPGTANTEAFF	TGCAGTGCTATCAATCCCGGGACCGCGAACACTGAAGCTTTCTTT
TRBJ1-6	TRBV28	.	.	CASSLNVQSYNSPLHF	TGTGCCAGCAGTTTAAACGTCCAGTCCTATAATTCACCCCTCCACTTT
TRBJ2-7	TRBV4-1	.	few	CASSQRIKSDPEQYF	TGCGCCAGCAGCCAAAGAATTAAGTCAGATCCGGAGCAGTACTTC
TRBJ2-5	TRBV7-8	TRBD1	few	CASSIRQGRETQYF	TGTGCCAGCAGCATTCGACAGGGTAGAGAGACCCAGTACTTC
TRBJ2-7	TRBV6-5	.	.	CATRHRALSIYEQYF	TGTGCCACTCGACACAGGGCCTTATCAATTTACGAGCAGTACTTC
TRBJ2-3	TRBV12-3/TRBV12-4	.	few	CASSWSGVRDTQYF	TGTGCCAGCTCTTGGTCGGGGGTCCGGGATACGCAGTATTTT
TRBJ1-5	TRBV3-1	TRBD1	.	CASSQDPQGPNQPQHF	TGTGCCAGCAGCCAAGACCCACAGGGGCCCAATCAGCCCCAGCATTTT